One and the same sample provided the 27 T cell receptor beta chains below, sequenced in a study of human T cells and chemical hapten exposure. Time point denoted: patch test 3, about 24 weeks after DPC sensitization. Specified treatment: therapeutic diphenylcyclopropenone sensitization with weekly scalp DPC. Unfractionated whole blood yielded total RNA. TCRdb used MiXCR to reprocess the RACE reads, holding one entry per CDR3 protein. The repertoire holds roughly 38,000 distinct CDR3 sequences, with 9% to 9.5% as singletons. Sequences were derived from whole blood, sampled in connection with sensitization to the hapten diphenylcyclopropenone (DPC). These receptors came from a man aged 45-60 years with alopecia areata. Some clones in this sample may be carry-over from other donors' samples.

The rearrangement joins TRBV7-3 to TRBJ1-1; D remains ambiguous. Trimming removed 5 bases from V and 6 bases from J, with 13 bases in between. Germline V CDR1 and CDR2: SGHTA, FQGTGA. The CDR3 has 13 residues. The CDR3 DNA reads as TGTGCCAGCAGCCCCTACCCCGGGGCTGAAGCTTTCTTT. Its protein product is CASSPYPGAEAFF.

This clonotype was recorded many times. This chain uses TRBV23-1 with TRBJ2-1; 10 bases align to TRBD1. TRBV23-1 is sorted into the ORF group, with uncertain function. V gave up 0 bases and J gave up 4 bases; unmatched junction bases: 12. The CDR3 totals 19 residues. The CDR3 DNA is TGCGCCAGCAGTCAATCGATCGTCGGGACAGGGGAACTTTACAATGAGCAGTTCTTC. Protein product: CASSQSIVGTGELYNEQFF.

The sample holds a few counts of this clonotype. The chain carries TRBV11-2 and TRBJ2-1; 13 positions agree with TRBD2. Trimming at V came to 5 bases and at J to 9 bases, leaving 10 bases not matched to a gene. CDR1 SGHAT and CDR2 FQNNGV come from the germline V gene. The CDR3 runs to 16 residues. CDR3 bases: TGTGCCAGCAGCCCATCTTGGACTAGCGGGAGAAGTGAGCAGTTCTTC. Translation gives CASSPSWTSGRSEQFF.

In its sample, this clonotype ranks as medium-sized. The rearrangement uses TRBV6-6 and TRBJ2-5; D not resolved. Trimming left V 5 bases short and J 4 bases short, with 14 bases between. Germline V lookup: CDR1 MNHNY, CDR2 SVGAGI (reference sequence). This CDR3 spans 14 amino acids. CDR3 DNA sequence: TGTGCCAGCAGTGGTTCGTTGCGTGCAGAGACCCAGTACTTC. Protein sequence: CASSGSLRAETQYF.

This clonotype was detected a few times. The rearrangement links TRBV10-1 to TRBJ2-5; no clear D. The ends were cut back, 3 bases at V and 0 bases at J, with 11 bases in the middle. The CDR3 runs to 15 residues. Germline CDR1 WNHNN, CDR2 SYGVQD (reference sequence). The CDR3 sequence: CASSESGIDQETQYF. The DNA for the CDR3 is TGCGCCAGCAGTGAATCGGGCATTGACCAAGAGACCCAGTACTTC.

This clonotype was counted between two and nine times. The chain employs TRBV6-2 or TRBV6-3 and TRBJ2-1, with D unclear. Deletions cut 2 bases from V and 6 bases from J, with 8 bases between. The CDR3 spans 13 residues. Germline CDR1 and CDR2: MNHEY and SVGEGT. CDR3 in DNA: TGTGCCAGCAGTTACGAACGGACCAATGAGCAGTTCTTC. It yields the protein CASSYERTNEQFF.

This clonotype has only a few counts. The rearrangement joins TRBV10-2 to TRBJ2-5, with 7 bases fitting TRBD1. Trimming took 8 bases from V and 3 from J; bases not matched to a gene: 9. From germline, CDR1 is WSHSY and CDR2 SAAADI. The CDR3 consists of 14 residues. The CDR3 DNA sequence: TGCGCCAGCGGGACAGCCCAAATTAAAGAGACCCAGTACTTC. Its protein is CASGTAQIKETQYF.

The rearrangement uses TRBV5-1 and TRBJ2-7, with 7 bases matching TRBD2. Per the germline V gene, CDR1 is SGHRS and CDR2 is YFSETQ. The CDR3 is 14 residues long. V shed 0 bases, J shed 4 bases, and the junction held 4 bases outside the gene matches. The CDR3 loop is CASSLEAAGYEQYF. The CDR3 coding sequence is TGCGCCAGCAGCTTGGAGGCAGCGGGATACGAGCAGTACTTC.

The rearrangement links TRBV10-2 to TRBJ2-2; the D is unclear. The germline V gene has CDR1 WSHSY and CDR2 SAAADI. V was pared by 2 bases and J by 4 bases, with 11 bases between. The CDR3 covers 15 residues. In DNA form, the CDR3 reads TGCGCCAGCAGTGAGACGGGCCAGTCCACCGGGGAGCTGTTTTTT. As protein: CASSETGQSTGELFF.

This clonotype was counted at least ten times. The CDR3 DNA is TGTGCCAGCAGCTCACAACAGGGAATTGGCACTGAAGCTTTCTTT. Its protein product is CASSSQQGIGTEAFF. The V gene is TRBV7-2, the J gene TRBJ1-1; perhaps TRBD1 as D (6 bases). The V end was cut by 4 bases, the J end by 4 bases, with 16 bases between. The CDR3 length is 15 residues. Germline V lookup: CDR1 SGHTA, CDR2 FQGNSA.

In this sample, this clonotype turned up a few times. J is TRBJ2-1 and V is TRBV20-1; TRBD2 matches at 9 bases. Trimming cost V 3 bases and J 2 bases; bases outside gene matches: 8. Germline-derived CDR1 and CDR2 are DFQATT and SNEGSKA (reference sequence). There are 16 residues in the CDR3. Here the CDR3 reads CSASTSGLSAYNEQFF. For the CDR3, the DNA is TGCAGTGCTAGTACTAGCGGGCTCTCCGCCTACAATGAGCAGTTCTTC.

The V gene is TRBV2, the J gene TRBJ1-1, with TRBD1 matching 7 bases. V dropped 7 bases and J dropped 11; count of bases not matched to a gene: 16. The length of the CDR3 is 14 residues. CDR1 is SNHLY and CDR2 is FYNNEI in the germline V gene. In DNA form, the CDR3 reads TGTGCCAGCATGAACGACAGGGCGGTCGGGGAGGCTTTCTTT. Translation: CASMNDRAVGEAFF.

CDR3 sequence reads: CASSPPVGVEQFF. The CDR3 DNA is TGTGCCAGCTCACCACCAGTCGGGGTTGAGCAGTTCTTC. The chain combines TRBV18 with TRBJ2-1; D might be TRBD2 (5 bases). Germline V CDR1 and CDR2: KGHSH, LQKENI. The CDR3 spans 13 residues. Trimming left V 0 bases short and J 9 bases short, with 9 bases between.

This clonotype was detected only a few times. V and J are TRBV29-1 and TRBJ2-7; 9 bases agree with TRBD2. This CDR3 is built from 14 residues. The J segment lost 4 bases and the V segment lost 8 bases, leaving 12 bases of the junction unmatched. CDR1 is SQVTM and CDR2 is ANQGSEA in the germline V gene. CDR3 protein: CSYLWTSDCYEQYF. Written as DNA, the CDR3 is TGCAGCTACCTTTGGACTAGCGATTGTTACGAGCAGTACTTC.

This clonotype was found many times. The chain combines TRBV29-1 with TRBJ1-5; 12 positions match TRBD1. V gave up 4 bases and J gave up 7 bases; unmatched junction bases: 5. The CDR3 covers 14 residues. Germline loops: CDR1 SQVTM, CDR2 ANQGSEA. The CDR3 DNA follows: TGCAGCGTTGTCGCCGGGACAGGGGGCCAGCCCCAGCATTTT. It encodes CSVVAGTGGQPQHF.

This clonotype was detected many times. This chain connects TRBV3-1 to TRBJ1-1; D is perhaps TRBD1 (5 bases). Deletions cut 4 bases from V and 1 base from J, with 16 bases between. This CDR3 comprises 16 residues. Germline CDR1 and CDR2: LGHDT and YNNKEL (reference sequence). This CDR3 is CASSPLSGLTNTEAFF. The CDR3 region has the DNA TGTGCCAGCAGCCCGCTCTCAGGGCTCACGAACACTGAAGCTTTCTTT.

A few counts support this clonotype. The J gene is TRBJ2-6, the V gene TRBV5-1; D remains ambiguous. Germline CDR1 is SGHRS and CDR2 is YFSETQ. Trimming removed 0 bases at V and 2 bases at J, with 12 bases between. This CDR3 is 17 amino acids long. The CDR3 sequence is CASSLGYMMAGANVLTF. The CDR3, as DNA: TGCGCCAGCAGCTTGGGCTATATGATGGCTGGGGCCAACGTCCTGACTTTC.

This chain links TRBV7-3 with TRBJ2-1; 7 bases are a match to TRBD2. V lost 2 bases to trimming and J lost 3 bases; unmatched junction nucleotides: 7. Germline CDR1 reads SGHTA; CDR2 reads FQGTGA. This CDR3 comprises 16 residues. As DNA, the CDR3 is TGTGCCAGCAGCTTAGAAGGCGGGAGTAACTACAATGAGCAGTTCTTC. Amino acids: CASSLEGGSNYNEQFF.

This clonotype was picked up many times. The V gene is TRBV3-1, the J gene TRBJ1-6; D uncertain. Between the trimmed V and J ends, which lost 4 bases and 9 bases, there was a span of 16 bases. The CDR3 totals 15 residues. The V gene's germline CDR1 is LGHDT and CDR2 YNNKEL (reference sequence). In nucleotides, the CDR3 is TGTGCCAGCAGCCCCCAGCCCCGCGCGGGTTCACCCCTCCACTTT. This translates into CASSPQPRAGSPLHF. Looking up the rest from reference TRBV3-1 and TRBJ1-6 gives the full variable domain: DTAVSQTPKYLVTQMGNDKSIKCEQNLGHDTMYWYKQDSKKFLKIMFSYNNKELIINETVPNRFSPKSPDKAHLNLHINSLELGDSAVYFCASSPQPRAGSPLHFGNGTRLTVT.

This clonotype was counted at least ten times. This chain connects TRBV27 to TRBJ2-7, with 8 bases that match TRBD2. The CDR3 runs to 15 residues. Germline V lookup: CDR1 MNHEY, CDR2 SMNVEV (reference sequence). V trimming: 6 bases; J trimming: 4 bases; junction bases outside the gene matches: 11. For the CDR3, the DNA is TGTGCCAGCAGAAGAGGACTAGCAGCTATTTACGAGCAGTACTTC. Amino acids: CASRRGLAAIYEQYF.

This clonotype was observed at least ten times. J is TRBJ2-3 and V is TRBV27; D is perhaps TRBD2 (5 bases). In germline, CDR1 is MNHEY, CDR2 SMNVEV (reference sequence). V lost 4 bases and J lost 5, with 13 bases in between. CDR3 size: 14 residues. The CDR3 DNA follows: TGTGCCAGCAGTTGGAGTAGCGAAGAAGATACGCAGTATTTT. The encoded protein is CASSWSSEEDTQYF.

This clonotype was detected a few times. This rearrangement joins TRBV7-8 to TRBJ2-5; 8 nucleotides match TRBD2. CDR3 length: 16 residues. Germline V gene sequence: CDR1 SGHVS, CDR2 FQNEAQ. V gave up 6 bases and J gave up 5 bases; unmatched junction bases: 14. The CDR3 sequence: CASSRSSGLGAETQYF. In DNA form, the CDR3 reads TGTGCCAGCAGTCGTTCCTCGGGACTAGGGGCGGAGACCCAGTACTTC.

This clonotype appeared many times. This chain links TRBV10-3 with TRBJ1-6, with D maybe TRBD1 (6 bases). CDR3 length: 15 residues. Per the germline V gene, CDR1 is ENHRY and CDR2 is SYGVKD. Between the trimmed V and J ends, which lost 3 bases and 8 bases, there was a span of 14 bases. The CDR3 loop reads CAISDWGGLDSPLHF. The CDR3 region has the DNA TGTGCCATCAGTGACTGGGGGGGCCTCGATTCACCCCTCCACTTT.

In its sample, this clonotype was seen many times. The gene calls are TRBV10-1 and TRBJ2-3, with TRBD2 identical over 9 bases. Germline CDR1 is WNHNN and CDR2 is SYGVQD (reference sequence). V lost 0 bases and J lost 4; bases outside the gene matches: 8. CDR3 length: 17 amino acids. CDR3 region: CASSESGAGGLSDTQYF. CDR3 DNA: TGCGCCAGCAGTGAGTCCGGGGCGGGAGGGCTTTCAGATACGCAGTATTTT.

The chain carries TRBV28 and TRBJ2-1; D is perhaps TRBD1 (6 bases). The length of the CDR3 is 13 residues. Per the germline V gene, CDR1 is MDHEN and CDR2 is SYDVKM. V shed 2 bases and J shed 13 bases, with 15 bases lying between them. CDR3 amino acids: CASSLPTGNLQFF. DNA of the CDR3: TGTGCCAGCAGTTTACCAACAGGGAATCTCCAGTTCTTC.

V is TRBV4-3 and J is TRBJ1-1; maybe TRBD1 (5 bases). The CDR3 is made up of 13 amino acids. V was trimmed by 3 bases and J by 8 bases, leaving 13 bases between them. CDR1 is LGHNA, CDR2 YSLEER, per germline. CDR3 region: CASSHDRMGEAFF. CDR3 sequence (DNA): TGCGCCAGCAGCCACGACAGAATGGGGGAAGCTTTCTTT.

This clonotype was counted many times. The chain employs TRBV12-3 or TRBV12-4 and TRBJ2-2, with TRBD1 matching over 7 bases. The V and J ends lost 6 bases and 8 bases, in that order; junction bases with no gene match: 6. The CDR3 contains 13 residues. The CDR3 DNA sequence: TGTGCCAGCAGGGGACAGAATGCGGGGGAGCTGTTTTTT. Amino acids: CASRGQNAGELFF.